The 10 T cell receptor beta chains reported below all come from one sample, sequenced in a study of OX40 agonist ivuxolimab in advanced cancers. This table comes from immunoSEQ multiplex PCR, and its TCRdb copy is limited to in-frame clones, with some not included. This sample has some 77,000 clones, with about 92% found just once. The source material was CD4+ or CD8+ T cells sorted from blood, sampled in a trial of the OX40 agonist ivuxolimab. These receptors came from an adult with an advanced solid tumor such as melanoma, head and neck, liver or kidney cancer.

The V call is TRBV19, the J call TRBJ2-5, with D hard to call. This CDR3 spans 14 amino acids. Germline loops: CDR1 LNHDA, CDR2 SQIVND (reference sequence). V was trimmed by 1 base and J by 5 bases, leaving 11 bases between them. The CDR3 loop is CASSIAHPSETQYF. The DNA for the CDR3 is TGTGCCAGTAGTATAGCCCATCCCTCGGAGACCCAGTACTTC.

This rearrangement joins TRBV7-9 to TRBJ2-3; 9 nucleotides line up with TRBD1. The J segment lost 6 bases and the V segment lost 5 bases, leaving 12 bases of the junction unmatched. The CDR3 loop spans 16 amino acids. CDR1 SEHNR and CDR2 FQNEAQ come from the germline V gene (reference sequence). CDR3 in amino acids: CASSPPSGQGFDTQYF. The CDR3 DNA reads as TGTGCCAGCAGCCCACCGTCGGGACAGGGTTTCGATACGCAGTATTTT.

The chain recombines TRBV4-3 with TRBJ1-2; D may be TRBD1 (6 bases). The CDR3 is 15 amino acids. V lost 0 bases and J lost 3, with 11 bases in between. Per germline, CDR1 LGHNA and CDR2 YSLEER. CDR3 DNA: TGCGCCAGCAGCCAAGAGAGGAACAGGGACTATGGCTACACCTTC. It specifies CASSQERNRDYGYTF.

The genes are TRBV6-5 and TRBJ2-7; 7 bases fit TRBD1. CDR1 MNHEY and CDR2 SVGAGI come from the germline V gene. The CDR3 consists of 12 residues. V dropped 6 bases and J dropped 6; count of bases not matched to a gene: 5. CDR3 residues: CASRTGDSEQYF. The CDR3 region has the DNA TGTGCCAGCAGAACAGGGGATTCCGAGCAGTACTTC.

The J gene is TRBJ1-1, the V gene TRBV18, with 11 bases identical to TRBD1. V dropped 0 bases and J dropped 4; count of bases not matched to a gene: 7. Germline assignment: CDR1 KGHSH and CDR2 LQKENI. The CDR3 covers 17 residues. The CDR3: CASSPPGGQGVFTEAFF. CDR3 bases: TGTGCCAGCTCACCACCTGGGGGACAGGGGGTGTTCACTGAAGCTTTCTTT.

J is TRBJ1-1 and V is TRBV11-2, with D maybe TRBD1 (5 bases). Germline-derived CDR1 and CDR2 are SGHAT and FQNNGV. V was pared by 7 bases and J by 0 bases, with 15 bases between. The CDR3 spans 15 residues. This CDR3 is CASNVGRGLNTEAFF. The CDR3 nucleotides are TGTGCCAGCAACGTAGGTCGGGGGTTGAACACTGAAGCTTTCTTT.

The J gene is TRBJ1-2, the V gene TRBV9; D may be TRBD1 (6 bases). Trimming cost V 0 bases and J 7 bases, with 16 bases left between them. CDR1 and CDR2 (germline): SGDLS, YYNGEE. This CDR3 is built from 15 residues. CDR3 region: CASSVGQAFSSGYTF. CDR3 DNA: TGTGCCAGCAGCGTAGGACAGGCCTTCTCTTCTGGCTACACCTTC.

The rearrangement links TRBV2 to TRBJ2-3; no clear D. CDR3 length: 12 amino acids. With 7 bases removed from V and 4 bases from J, the gap between germline ends came to 9 bases. Germline V gene lookup returns CDR1 SNHLY and CDR2 FYNNEI. CDR3: CASNPESDTQYF. CDR3 bases: TGTGCCAGCAATCCGGAGTCAGATACGCAGTATTTT. Looking up the rest from reference TRBV2 and TRBJ2-3 gives the full variable domain: EPEVTQTPSHQVTQMGQEVILRCVPISNHLYFYWYRQILGQKVEFLVSFYNNEISEKSEIFDDQFSVERPDGSNFTLKIRSTKLEDSAMYFCASNPESDTQYFGPGTRLTVL.

CDR3 in DNA: TGTGCCAGCAGCCCGCAGACAGCTTCCCTGACTGAAGCTTTCTTT. The encoded protein is CASSPQTASLTEAFF. V and J are TRBV5-5 and TRBJ1-1, with a tentative D call TRBD1 (5 bases). Between the trimmed V and J ends, which lost 4 bases and 5 bases, there was a span of 18 bases. Looked up from germline, CDR1 is SGHKS and CDR2 is YYEKEE (reference sequence). The CDR3 consists of 15 residues.

The CDR3 here is CASSTGLAGPTDTQYF. The CDR3 region has the DNA TGTGCCAGCAGCACGGGACTAGCGGGACCCACAGATACGCAGTATTTT. This chain joins TRBV7-3 and TRBJ2-3; 13 nucleotides agree with TRBD2. This CDR3 spans 16 amino acids. The trim removed 5 bases at V and 2 bases at J, leaving 4 bases unmatched. Per the germline V gene, CDR1 is SGHTA and CDR2 is FQGTGA.